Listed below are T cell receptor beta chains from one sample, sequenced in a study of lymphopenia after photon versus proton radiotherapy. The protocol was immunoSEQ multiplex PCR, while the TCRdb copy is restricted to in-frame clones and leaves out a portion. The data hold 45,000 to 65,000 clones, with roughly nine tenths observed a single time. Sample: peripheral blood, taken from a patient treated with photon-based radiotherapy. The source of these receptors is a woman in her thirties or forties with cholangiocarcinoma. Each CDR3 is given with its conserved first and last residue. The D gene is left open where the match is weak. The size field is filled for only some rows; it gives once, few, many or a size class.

CASSLGTGKDTDTQYF	TGCGCCAGCAGCTTGGGGACAGGGAAGGACACAGATACGCAGTATTTT	16	.	TRBD1	TRBJ2-3	TRBV5-1
CASSLGQLVFTDTQYF	TGCGCCAGCAGCTTGGGCCAGCTCGTATTCACAGATACGCAGTATTTT	16	.	.	TRBJ2-3	TRBV5-1
CATSTQGELFF	TGTGCCACCAGCACACAGGGGGAGCTGTTTTTT	11	.	.	TRBJ2-2	TRBV15
CASSVGINEQFF	TGTGCCAGCAGCGTAGGTATCAATGAGCAGTTCTTC	12	.	.	TRBJ2-1	TRBV9
CAATTGYHTDTQYF	TGTGCCGCTACGACAGGGTATCACACAGATACGCAGTATTTT	14	.	TRBD1	TRBJ2-3	TRBV6-1
CASIVRLFSQYNEQFF	TGTGCCAGCATAGTCAGACTATTTAGCCAGTACAATGAGCAGTTCTTC	16	.	.	TRBJ2-1	TRBV2
CATKIGPRPFF	TGTGCCACCAAGATCGGGCCCCGGCCTTTCTTT	11	.	.	TRBJ1-1	TRBV2
CASSAEVNYGYTF	TGTGCCAGCAGTGCGGAGGTCAACTATGGCTACACCTTC	13	.	.	TRBJ1-2	TRBV2
CASSNQVNQPQHF	TGTGCCAGCAGCAACCAGGTCAATCAGCCCCAGCATTTT	13	few	.	TRBJ1-5	TRBV7-2
CASSPDSKDRASYTQYF	TGTGCCAGCTCACCAGATTCGAAGGACAGGGCTTCGTATACGCAGTATTTT	17	.	TRBD1	TRBJ2-3	TRBV18
CAWRWSGGNTGELFF	TGTGCCTGGAGGTGGAGCGGGGGGAACACCGGGGAGCTGTTTTTT	15	.	TRBD2	TRBJ2-2	TRBV30
CATSPRGTANTGELFF	TGTGCCACCAGCCCACGGGGGACAGCGAACACCGGGGAGCTGTTTTTT	16	.	.	TRBJ2-2	TRBV15
CAWSKSGGAANEQYF	TGTGCCTGGAGCAAAAGCGGGGGGGCCGCTAACGAGCAGTACTTC	15	.	TRBD2	TRBJ2-7	TRBV30
CAISTGRKNTGELFF	TGTGCCATCAGTACGGGACGGAAGAACACCGGGGAGCTGTTTTTT	15	.	.	TRBJ2-2	TRBV10-3
CASSLRDFRNTQYF	TGTGCCAGCAGCCTACGGGACTTCCGGAATACGCAGTATTTT	14	.	.	TRBJ2-3	TRBV27
CASSPPRDSGTEAFF	TGTGCCAGCAGCCCTCCGCGGGACTCGGGGACTGAAGCTTTCTTT	15	large	.	TRBJ1-1	TRBV28
CASSVQGGDRSHGYTF	TGTGCCAGCAGCGTGCAGGGGGGAGACAGATCGCATGGCTACACCTTC	16	few	TRBD1	TRBJ1-2	TRBV9
CACSGHQTDTQYF	TGTGCCTGTTCCGGACACCAAACGGATACGCAGTATTTT	13	.	.	TRBJ2-3	TRBV30
CASSRGQGLGYGYTF	TGTGCCAGCAGTCGAGGACAGGGTTTGGGCTATGGCTACACCTTC	15	.	TRBD1	TRBJ1-2	TRBV6-5
CASLGQSNQPQHF	TGTGCCAGCTTGGGACAGAGCAATCAGCCCCAGCATTTT	13	.	TRBD1	TRBJ1-5	TRBV28
CASSLGRNMDTEAFF	TGCGCCAGCAGCTTAGGACGGAATATGGACACTGAAGCTTTCTTT	15	.	.	TRBJ1-1	TRBV5-1
CASSVGNTIYF	TGTGCCAGCAGTGTCGGAAACACCATATATTTT	11	.	.	TRBJ1-3	TRBV25-1
CASRDRSREQYF	TGTGCCAGCCGGGACAGGAGTCGCGAGCAGTACTTC	12	.	TRBD1	TRBJ2-7	TRBV2
CASSQELAGGNNEQFF	TGCGCCAGCAGCCAGGAACTAGCGGGGGGGAACAATGAGCAGTTCTTC	16	.	TRBD2	TRBJ2-1	TRBV4-1
CASSENVGGYGYTF	TGCGCCAGCAGTGAGAACGTGGGAGGCTATGGCTACACCTTC	14	.	.	TRBJ1-2	TRBV10-2
CASSENKRTLNQPQHF	TGTGCCAGCAGTGAAAACAAGCGAACCCTCAATCAGCCCCAGCATTTT	16	.	.	TRBJ1-5	TRBV6-1
CASSQDLDTHRNNEQFF	TGTGCCAGCAGCCAAGATCTGGATACACATAGAAACAATGAGCAGTTCTTC	17	.	.	TRBJ2-1	TRBV4-2
CATSRTTGNTIYF	TGTGCCACCAGCAGAACGACTGGAAACACCATATATTTT	13	.	.	TRBJ1-3	TRBV15
CASTSWGQGEAFF	TGTGCCAGCACCTCTTGGGGACAGGGTGAAGCTTTCTTT	13	.	TRBD1	TRBJ1-1	TRBV27
CASSLYQVGTGRHKKLFF	TGTGCCAGCAGTTTATATCAAGTGGGGACAGGGCGCCATAAAAAACTGTTTTTT	18	.	TRBD1	TRBJ1-4	TRBV28
CASSPPGHLNTGELFF	TGCGCCAGCAGCCCGCCGGGACACCTGAACACCGGGGAGCTGTTTTTT	16	once	.	TRBJ2-2	TRBV5-1
CASSRGAGELFF	TGTGCCAGTTCTCGGGGGGCCGGGGAGCTGTTTTTT	12	.	TRBD2	TRBJ2-2	TRBV27
CASSVRLAGYNEQFF	TGTGCCAGCAGCGTACGGCTAGCGGGGTACAATGAGCAGTTCTTC	15	.	TRBD2	TRBJ2-1	TRBV9
CASSVPQGSGNSPLHF	TGTGCCAGCAGCGTCCCCCAGGGGTCAGGTAATTCACCCCTCCACTTT	16	.	.	TRBJ1-6	TRBV28
CASSLGTGNQPQHF	TGTGCCAGCAGCTTAGGGACAGGGAATCAGCCCCAGCATTTT	14	.	TRBD1	TRBJ1-5	TRBV7-9
CASSLGQESYNEQFF	TGTGCCAGCAGCTTAGGACAGGAGTCCTACAATGAGCAGTTCTTC	15	.	TRBD1	TRBJ2-1	TRBV5-4
CASSLGGGNRDYGYTF	TGTGCCAGCAGCTTAGGTGGGGGAAACAGGGACTATGGCTACACCTTC	16	medium-sized	.	TRBJ1-2	TRBV7-9
CASSPYTGNTIYF	TGTGCCAGCAGCCCGTATACGGGAAACACCATATATTTT	13	.	.	TRBJ1-3	TRBV14
CASPRALTGELFF	TGTGCCAGCCCCCGGGCCCTCACCGGGGAGCTGTTTTTT	13	.	.	TRBJ2-2	TRBV21-1
CSVEPRMNTEAFF	TGCAGCGTTGAACCCAGAATGAACACTGAAGCTTTCTTT	13	.	.	TRBJ1-1	TRBV29-1
CASSQGTPPEQYF	TGTGCCAGCAGCCAAGGGACTCCCCCTGAGCAGTACTTC	13	.	.	TRBJ2-7	TRBV4-2
CASSSTGGYEQYF	TGTGCCAGCAGCTCGACAGGGGGCTACGAGCAGTACTTC	13	.	TRBD1	TRBJ2-7	TRBV11-3
CASRGALYDYGYTF	TGTGCCAGCCGGGGGGCCCTCTATGACTATGGCTACACCTTC	14	.	.	TRBJ1-2	TRBV27
CASSPTIASYEQYF	TGTGCCAGCAGCCCAACAATCGCTTCCTACGAGCAGTACTTC	14	.	.	TRBJ2-7	TRBV7-2
CASSSTGTGGSSNEKLFF	TGTGCCAGCAGCTCGACCGGGACAGGGGGCTCCTCTAATGAAAAACTGTTTTTT	18	.	TRBD1	TRBJ1-4	TRBV7-9
CASSPNPGGSLEAFF	TGTGCCAGCAGCCCTAACCCGGGGGGTAGTCTTGAAGCTTTCTTT	15	.	.	TRBJ1-1	TRBV4-2
CATGGKAENTEAFF	TGTGCCACAGGAGGGAAGGCAGAGAACACTGAAGCTTTCTTT	14	.	.	TRBJ1-1	TRBV15
CASSHGGAGQPQHF	TGCGCCAGCAGCCATGGGGGGGCAGGACAGCCCCAGCATTTT	14	.	.	TRBJ1-5	TRBV4-1